Each of the 15 T cell receptor beta chains below was sequenced from the same sample in a study of cytomegalovirus exposure and HLA in healthy donors. The PCR ran on 60 Vbeta and 13 Jbeta primers. Generated by immunoSEQ multiplex PCR, the TCRdb table keeps only in-frame clones and is missing some. The repertoire holds 200,000 to 250,000 clones, 55% to 75% seen once, with 2.5% to 3% in the top ten. What was sequenced was PBMCs. These receptor sequences come from a man aged 40-55 years in good health and CMV-seropositive.

In its sample, this clone was seen a few times. The V call is TRBV18, the J call TRBJ2-1; D possibly corresponds to TRBD2 (5 bases). Germline CDR1 and CDR2: KGHSH and LQKENI. The germline V and J ends were trimmed by 4 bases and 2 bases, with 6 bases remaining between them. The CDR3 is 13 amino acids. CDR3 sequence reads: CASSRGPYNEQFF. CDR3 sequence (DNA): TGTGCCAGCTCACGAGGGCCCTACAATGAGCAGTTCTTC.

This chain uses TRBV28 with TRBJ2-5; 13 bases are a match to TRBD2. Germline V gene data show CDR1 as MDHEN and CDR2 as SYDVKM. The V gene end was trimmed by 6 bases and the J gene end by 0 bases; junction bases not matched to a gene: 1. The length of the CDR3 is 15 residues. The CDR3 DNA follows: TGTGCCAGCAGGACTAGCGGGGGGTACCAAGAGACCCAGTACTTC. Translation gives CASRTSGGYQETQYF.

The gene calls are TRBV27 and TRBJ1-5; D is undetermined. The germline V gene has CDR1 MNHEY and CDR2 SMNVEV (reference sequence). The CDR3 covers 14 residues. Trimming stripped 3 bases from V and 2 bases from J, with 8 bases between. CDR3 coding DNA: TGTGCCAGCAGTTTCAGATCAGGCAATCAGCCCCAGCATTTT. It codes for CASSFRSGNQPQHF.

The V gene is TRBV6-6, the J gene TRBJ2-1, with 8 nucleotides matching TRBD2. The CDR3 covers 16 residues. After removal of 2 bases from V and 4 bases from J, the junction contained 7 bases not matched to a gene. The V gene's germline CDR1 is MNHNY and CDR2 SVGAGI (reference sequence). The CDR3 loop is CASSYSRAGGYNEQFF. The CDR3 bases are TGTGCCAGCAGTTACAGTAGGGCGGGGGGTTACAATGAGCAGTTCTTC.

The V and J genes are TRBV19 and TRBJ1-2; TRBD1 matches at 7 bases. Germline trimming cut 7 bases from V and 0 bases from J; bases unmatched to any gene: 20. The germline gives CDR1 LNHDA, CDR2 SQIVND (reference sequence). The CDR3 is made up of 19 amino acids. As DNA, the CDR3 is TGTGCCAGTACCCCTCAGGGGGGCAGGTTGGGGTGGTCTAACTATGGCTACACCTTC. It codes for CASTPQGGRLGWSNYGYTF.

The V call is TRBV7-6, the J call TRBJ2-7, with a possible D match to TRBD1 (6 bases). The CDR3 loop spans 14 amino acids. The V and J ends lost 1 base and 4 bases respectively, with 11 bases between them. Germline V CDR1 and CDR2: SGHVS, FNYEAQ. CDR3: CASSLELTGYEQYF. Written as DNA, the CDR3 is TGTGCCAGCAGCTTAGAACTGACAGGTTACGAGCAGTACTTC.

This clone came up a few times. The genes are TRBV7-7 and TRBJ2-5; perhaps TRBD2 as D (6 bases). This CDR3 has 13 amino acids. Germline CDR1 and CDR2: SSHAT and FNYEAQ (reference sequence). Trimming shortened V by 5 bases and J by 1 base, and 8 bases separated the two germline ends. CDR3 protein: CASSRDFQETQYF. In DNA, the CDR3 is TGTGCCAGCAGCCGGGACTTCCAAGAGACCCAGTACTTC. Based on the CDR3 plus reference TRBV7-7 and TRBJ2-5, the full variable domain is GAGVSQSPRYKVTKRGQDVTLRCDPISSHATLYWYQQALGQGPEFLTYFNYEAQPDKSGLPSDRFSAERPEGSISTLTIQRTEQRDSAMYRCASSRDFQETQYFGPGTRLLVL.

This chain uses TRBV5-4 with TRBJ1-1, with D maybe TRBD1 (5 bases). The ends were cut back, 0 bases at V and 3 bases at J, with 12 bases in the middle. The CDR3 sequence is 15 residues long. Germline assignment: CDR1 SGHNT and CDR2 YYREEE (reference sequence). The CDR3: CASSLGPGGDTEAFF. CDR3 DNA sequence: TGTGCCAGCAGCTTGGGACCGGGGGGGGACACTGAAGCTTTCTTT.

This clone turned up a few times. The rearrangement links TRBV5-1 to TRBJ2-1; 10 nucleotides align to TRBD2. The V and J ends lost 4 bases and 7 bases, in that order; junction bases with no gene match: 11. This CDR3 has 16 amino acids. CDR1 is SGHRS, CDR2 YFSETQ, per germline. CDR3 sequence (DNA): TGCGCCAGCAGCAGGGGTGAGCGGGGGGGCCCAAATGAGCAGTTCTTC. Its translation is CASSRGERGGPNEQFF.

With respect to this clone: Other DNA variants within this sample encode the same CDR3. The chain has TRBV27 and TRBJ2-2; TRBD1 matches 9 bases. The germline V gene has CDR1 MNHEY and CDR2 SMNVEV (reference sequence). V was pared by 3 bases and J by 5 bases, with 19 bases of the junction left unmatched. The CDR3 covers 20 residues. CDR3 coding DNA: TGTGCCAGCAGTTTTAGCCGGACAAGGACAGGGGCCTTATTAACCGGGGAGCTGTTTTTT. Protein: CASSFSRTRTGALLTGELFF.

The table lists this clone with a few counts. The CDR3 protein is CASSATTLIEVFF. The CDR3, as DNA: TGTGCCAGCAGTGCCACGACCCTCATCGAGGTGTTTTTT. The J gene is TRBJ1-4, the V gene TRBV6-1; D is unresolved. Deletions cut 4 bases from V and 15 bases from J, with 18 bases between. This CDR3 has 13 amino acids. Germline values: CDR1 MNHNS, CDR2 SASEGT.

This chain connects TRBV19 to TRBJ2-7; D might be TRBD2 (5 bases). V was shortened by 4 bases and J by 2 bases, with 21 bases between the two germline ends. Germline CDR1 and CDR2: LNHDA and SQIVND (reference sequence). The length of the CDR3 is 17 residues. In DNA, the CDR3 is TGTGCCAGTAGTAGTTCTATGTTACAACTAGGAGCCTACGAGCAGTACTTC. The encoded protein is CASSSSMLQLGAYEQYF.

The rearrangement links TRBV5-4 to TRBJ2-5; D perhaps matches TRBD2 (7 bases). Germline CDR1 reads SGHNT; CDR2 reads YYREEE (reference sequence). The V gene lost 4 bases and the J gene lost 10 bases, with 20 bases spanning the gap. The CDR3 runs 14 residues. The chain's CDR3 is CASSPETWGGGQYF. The CDR3 nucleotides are TGTGCCAGCAGCCCCGAGACGTGGGGAGGGGGCCAGTACTTC.

This clone was observed a handful of times. V usage is TRBV6-1 and J usage is TRBJ1-1; D is perhaps TRBD1 (5 bases). V was cut by 0 bases and J by 11 bases, with 16 bases left in between. The germline CDR1 and CDR2 sequences are MNHNS and SASEGT. The CDR3 runs 14 residues. The CDR3 reads CASSEAANRQGAFF. The CDR3, as DNA: TGTGCCAGCAGTGAAGCGGCGAACCGCCAGGGTGCTTTCTTT.

This chain uses TRBV5-1 with TRBJ1-1; perhaps TRBD1 as D (6 bases). CDR1 is SGHRS, CDR2 YFSETQ, per germline. The CDR3 runs 13 residues. V dropped 0 bases and J dropped 8 bases, with 11 bases sitting between them. The CDR3 region has the DNA TGCGCCAGCAGCTTGGCGGGGGGCTACGAAGCTTTCTTT. It encodes CASSLAGGYEAFF. Complete variable domain (other parts from reference TRBV5-1 and TRBJ1-1): KAGVTQTPRYLIKTRGQQVTLSCSPISGHRSVSWYQQTPGQGLQFLFEYFSETQRNKGNFPGRFSGRQFSNSRSEMNVSTLELGDSALYLCASSLAGGYEAFFGQGTRLTVV.